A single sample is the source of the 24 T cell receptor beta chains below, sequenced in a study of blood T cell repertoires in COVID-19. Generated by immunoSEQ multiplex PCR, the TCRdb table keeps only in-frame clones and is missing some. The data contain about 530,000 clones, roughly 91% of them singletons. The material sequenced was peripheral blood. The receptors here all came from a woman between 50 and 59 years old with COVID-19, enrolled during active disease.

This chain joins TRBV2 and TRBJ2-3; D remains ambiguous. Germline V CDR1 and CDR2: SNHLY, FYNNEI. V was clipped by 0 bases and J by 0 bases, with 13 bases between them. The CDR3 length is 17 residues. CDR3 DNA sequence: TGTGCCAGCAGTGAAGCGATCAGCGCTCTCAGCACAGATACGCAGTATTTT. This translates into CASSEAISALSTDTQYF.

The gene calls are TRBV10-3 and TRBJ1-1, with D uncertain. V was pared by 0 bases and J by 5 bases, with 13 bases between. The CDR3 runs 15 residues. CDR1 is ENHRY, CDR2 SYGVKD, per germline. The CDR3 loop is CAISESPIGETEAFF. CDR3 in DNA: TGTGCCATCAGTGAGTCCCCGATTGGAGAGACTGAAGCTTTCTTT.

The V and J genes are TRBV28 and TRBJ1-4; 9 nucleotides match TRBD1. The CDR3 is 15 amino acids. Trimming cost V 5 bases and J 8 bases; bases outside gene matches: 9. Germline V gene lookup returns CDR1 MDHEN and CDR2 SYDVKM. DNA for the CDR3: TGTGCCAGCAGTACCCCGGGACAGGGAGGGGAAAAACTGTTTTTT. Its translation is CASSTPGQGGEKLFF.

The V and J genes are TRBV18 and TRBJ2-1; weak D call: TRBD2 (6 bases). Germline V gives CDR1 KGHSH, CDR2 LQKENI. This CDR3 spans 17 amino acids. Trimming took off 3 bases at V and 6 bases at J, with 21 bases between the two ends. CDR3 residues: CASSPISLGGTGNEQFF. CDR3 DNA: TGTGCCAGCTCACCCATCTCTTTGGGCGGGACCGGCAATGAGCAGTTCTTC.

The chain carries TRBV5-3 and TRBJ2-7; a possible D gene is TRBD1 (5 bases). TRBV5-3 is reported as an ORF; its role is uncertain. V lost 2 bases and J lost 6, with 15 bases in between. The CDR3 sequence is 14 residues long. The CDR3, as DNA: TGTGCCAGAAGCTTCGGGCAGGGATCGGCCGAGCAGTACTTC. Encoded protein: CARSFGQGSAEQYF.

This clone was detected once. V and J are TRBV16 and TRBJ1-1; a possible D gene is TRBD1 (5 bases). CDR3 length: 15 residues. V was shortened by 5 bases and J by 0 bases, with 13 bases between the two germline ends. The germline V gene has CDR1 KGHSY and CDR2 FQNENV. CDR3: CASSLGPVLNTEAFF. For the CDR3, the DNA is TGTGCCAGCAGCTTGGGGCCGGTTTTGAACACTGAAGCTTTCTTT.

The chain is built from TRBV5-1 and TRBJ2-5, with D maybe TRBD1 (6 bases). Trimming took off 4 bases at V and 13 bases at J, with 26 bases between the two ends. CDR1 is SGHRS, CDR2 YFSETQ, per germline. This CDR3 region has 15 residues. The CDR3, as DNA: TGCGCCAGCAGCCAAAGCTCGCTCCGCTTAGGACAGTTGTACTTC. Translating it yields CASSQSSLRLGQLYF.

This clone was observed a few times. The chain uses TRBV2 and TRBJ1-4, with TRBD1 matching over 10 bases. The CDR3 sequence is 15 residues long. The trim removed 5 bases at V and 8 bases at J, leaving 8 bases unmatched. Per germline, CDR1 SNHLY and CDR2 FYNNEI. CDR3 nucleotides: TGTGCCAGCAGTCATCCGGGACAGGGGTCGGAAAAACTGTTTTTT. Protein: CASSHPGQGSEKLFF. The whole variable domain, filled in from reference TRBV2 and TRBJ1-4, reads EPEVTQTPSHQVTQMGQEVILRCVPISNHLYFYWYRQILGQKVEFLVSFYNNEISEKSEIFDDQFSVERPDGSNFTLKIRSTKLEDSAMYFCASSHPGQGSEKLFFGSGTQLSVL.

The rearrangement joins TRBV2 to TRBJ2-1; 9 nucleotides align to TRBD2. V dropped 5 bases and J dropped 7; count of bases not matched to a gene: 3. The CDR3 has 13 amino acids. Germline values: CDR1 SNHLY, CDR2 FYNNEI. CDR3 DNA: TGTGCCAGCAGTAGACTAGCGGTAAATGAGCAGTTCTTC. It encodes CASSRLAVNEQFF.

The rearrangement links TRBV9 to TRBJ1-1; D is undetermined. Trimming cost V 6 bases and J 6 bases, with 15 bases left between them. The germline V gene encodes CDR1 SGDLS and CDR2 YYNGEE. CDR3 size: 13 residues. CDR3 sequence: CASIPLAKSEAFF. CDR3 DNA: TGTGCCAGCATCCCGTTGGCCAAATCTGAAGCTTTCTTT.

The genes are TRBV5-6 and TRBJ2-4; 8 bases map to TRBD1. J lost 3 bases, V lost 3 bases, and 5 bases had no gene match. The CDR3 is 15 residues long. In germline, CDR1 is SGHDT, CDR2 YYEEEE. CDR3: CASSWTGIGKNIQYF. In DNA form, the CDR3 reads TGTGCCAGCAGCTGGACAGGGATCGGCAAAAACATTCAGTACTTC.

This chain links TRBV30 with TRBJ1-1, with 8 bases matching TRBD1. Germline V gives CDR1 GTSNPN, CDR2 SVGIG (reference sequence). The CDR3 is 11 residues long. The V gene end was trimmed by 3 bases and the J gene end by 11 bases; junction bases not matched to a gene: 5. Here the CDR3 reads CAWRMDREAFF. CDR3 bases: TGTGCCTGGAGGATGGACAGGGAGGCTTTCTTT. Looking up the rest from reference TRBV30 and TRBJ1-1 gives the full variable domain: SQTIHQWPATLVQPVGSPLSLECTVEGTSNPNLYWYRQAAGRGLQLLFYSVGIGQISSEVPQNLSASRPQDRQFILSSKKLLLSDSGFYLCAWRMDREAFFGQGTRLTVV.

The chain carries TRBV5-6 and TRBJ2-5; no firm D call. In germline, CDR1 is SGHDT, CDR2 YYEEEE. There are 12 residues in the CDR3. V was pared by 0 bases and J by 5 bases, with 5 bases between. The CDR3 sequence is CASSLGAETQYF. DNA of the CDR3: TGTGCCAGCAGCTTGGGGGCGGAGACCCAGTACTTC. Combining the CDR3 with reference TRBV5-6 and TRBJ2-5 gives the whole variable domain DAGVTQSPTHLIKTRGQQVTLRCSPKSGHDTVSWYQQALGQGPQFIFQYYEEEERQRGNFPDRFSGHQFPNYSSELNVNALLLGDSALYLCASSLGAETQYFGPGTRLLVL.

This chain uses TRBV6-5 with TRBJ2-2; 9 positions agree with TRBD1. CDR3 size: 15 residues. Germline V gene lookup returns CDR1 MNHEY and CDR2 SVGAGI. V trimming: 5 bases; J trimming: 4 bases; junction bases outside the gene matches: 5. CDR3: CASSPGTGFTGELFF. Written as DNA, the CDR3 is TGTGCCAGCAGTCCCGGGACAGGGTTCACCGGGGAGCTGTTTTTT.

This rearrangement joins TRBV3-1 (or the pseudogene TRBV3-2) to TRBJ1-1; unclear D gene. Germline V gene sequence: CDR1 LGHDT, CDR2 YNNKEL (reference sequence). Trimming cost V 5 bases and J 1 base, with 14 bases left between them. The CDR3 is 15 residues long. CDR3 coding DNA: TGTGCCAGCAGCTCTCGAGGGAACAGGAACACTGAAGCTTTCTTT. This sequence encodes CASSSRGNRNTEAFF.

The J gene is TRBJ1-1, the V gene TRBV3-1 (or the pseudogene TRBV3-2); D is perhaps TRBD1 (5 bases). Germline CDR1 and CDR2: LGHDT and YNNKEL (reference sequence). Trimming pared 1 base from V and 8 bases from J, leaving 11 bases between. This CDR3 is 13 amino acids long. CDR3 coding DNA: TGTGCCAGCAGCCAAGCAGGGTGGAAGGAAGCTTTCTTT. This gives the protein CASSQAGWKEAFF.

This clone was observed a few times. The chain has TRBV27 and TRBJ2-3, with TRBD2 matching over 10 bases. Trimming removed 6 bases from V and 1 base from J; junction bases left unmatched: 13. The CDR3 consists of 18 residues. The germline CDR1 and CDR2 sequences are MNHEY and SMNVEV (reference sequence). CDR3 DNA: TGTGCCAGCAGACAAAGGACTAGCGGCGCTCCGGGCACAGATACGCAGTATTTT. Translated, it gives CASRQRTSGAPGTDTQYF.

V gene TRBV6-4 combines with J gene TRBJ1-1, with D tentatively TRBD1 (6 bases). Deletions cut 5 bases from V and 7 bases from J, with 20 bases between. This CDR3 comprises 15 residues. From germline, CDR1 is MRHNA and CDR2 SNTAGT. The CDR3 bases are TGTGCCAGCAGTCCCTCCGGGGGGGGGCATAGTGAAGCTTTCTTT. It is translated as CASSPSGGGHSEAFF.

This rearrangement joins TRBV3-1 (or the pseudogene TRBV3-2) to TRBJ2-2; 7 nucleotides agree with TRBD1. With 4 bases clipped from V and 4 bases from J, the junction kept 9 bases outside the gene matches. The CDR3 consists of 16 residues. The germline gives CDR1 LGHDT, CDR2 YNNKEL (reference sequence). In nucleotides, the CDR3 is TGTGCCAGCAGCCTACTAGGGGGCTCAACCACCGGGGAGCTGTTTTTT. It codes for CASSLLGGSTTGELFF.

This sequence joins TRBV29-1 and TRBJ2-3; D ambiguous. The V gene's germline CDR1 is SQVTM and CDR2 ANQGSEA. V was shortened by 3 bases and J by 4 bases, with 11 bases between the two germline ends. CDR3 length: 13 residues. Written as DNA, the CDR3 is TGCAGCGTTGAGACTGGAAGATCAGATACGCAGTATTTT. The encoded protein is CSVETGRSDTQYF.

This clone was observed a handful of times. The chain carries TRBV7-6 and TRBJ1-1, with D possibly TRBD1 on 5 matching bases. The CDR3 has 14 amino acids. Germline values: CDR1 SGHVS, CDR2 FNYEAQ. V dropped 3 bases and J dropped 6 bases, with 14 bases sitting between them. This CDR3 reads CASSFRNGGAEAFF. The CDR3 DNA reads TGTGCCAGCAGCTTTCGGAATGGGGGGGCTGAAGCTTTCTTT.

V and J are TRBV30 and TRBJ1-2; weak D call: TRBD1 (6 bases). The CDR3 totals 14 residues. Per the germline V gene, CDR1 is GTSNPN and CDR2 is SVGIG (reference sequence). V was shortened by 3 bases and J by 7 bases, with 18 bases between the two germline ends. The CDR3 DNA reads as TGTGCCTGGAGCGGAGGCCTTCTCAGGGGTGGCTACACCTTC. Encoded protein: CAWSGGLLRGGYTF.

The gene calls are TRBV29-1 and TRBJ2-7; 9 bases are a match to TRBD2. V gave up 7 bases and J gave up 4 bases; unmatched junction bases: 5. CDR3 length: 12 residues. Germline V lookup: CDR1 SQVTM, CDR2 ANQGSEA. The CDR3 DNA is TGCAGCGCTCTAGCGGGGACGTACGAGCAGTACTTC. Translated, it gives CSALAGTYEQYF.

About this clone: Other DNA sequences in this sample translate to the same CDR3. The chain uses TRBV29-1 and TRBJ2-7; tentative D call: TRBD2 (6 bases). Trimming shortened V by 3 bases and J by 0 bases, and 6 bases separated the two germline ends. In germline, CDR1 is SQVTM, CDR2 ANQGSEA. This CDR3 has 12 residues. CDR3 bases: TGCAGCGTTGAGGAGGGCTCCTACGAGCAGTACTTC. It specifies CSVEEGSYEQYF.